These 10 T cell receptor beta chains were sequenced from one sample in a study of T cell repertoires in cytomegalovirus infection. These receptors' antigens are unknown. TCRdb processed the reads anew with MiXCR; each CDR3 protein has one entry. The table has around 770,000 distinct CDR3 sequences, approximately 32% seen once. This specimen consisted of cultured CD8+ T cells from PBMCs, obtained from culture after CMV antigen stimulation. The receptors originated from a human donor in good health (CMV status not recorded). Some clones in this sample may be carry-over from other donors' samples.

In its sample, this clonotype was seen a few times. The chain links TRBV5-5 to TRBJ2-7; TRBD1 aligns across 9 bases. V trimming: 0 bases; J trimming: 3 bases; junction bases outside the gene matches: 10. Germline V gene lookup returns CDR1 SGHKS and CDR2 YYEKEE (reference sequence). The CDR3 sequence is 17 residues long. For the CDR3, the DNA is TGTGCCAGCAGCTTGGCTACGTGGGGGACAGGGATCTACGAGCAGTACTTC. The encoded protein is CASSLATWGTGIYEQYF.

This clonotype came up many times. The chain recombines TRBV7-2 with TRBJ2-3; no definite D call. This CDR3 comprises 14 residues. Germline CDR1 reads SGHTA; CDR2 reads FQGNSA. The germline V and J ends were trimmed by 1 base and 4 bases, with 9 bases remaining between them. In DNA, the CDR3 is TGTGCCAGCAGCTTAGGAGTGGGCGCAGATACGCAGTATTTT. Protein product: CASSLGVGADTQYF.

The CDR3 coding sequence is TGTGCCAGCAGTTACCTCAAGCGGGGAGGTAGCTCACCCCTCCACTTT. Its translation: CASSYLKRGGSSPLHF. This chain uses TRBV6-5 with TRBJ1-6; D unclear. V lost 2 bases and J 10 bases, leaving 18 bases between the germline ends. The CDR3 extends over 16 amino acids. Per the germline V gene, CDR1 is MNHEY and CDR2 is SVGAGI.

Ten or more counts support this clonotype. The chain joins TRBV7-3 to TRBJ2-1; unclear D gene. The CDR3 has 17 amino acids. Germline V gene lookup returns CDR1 SGHTA and CDR2 FQGTGA. The V end lost 5 bases, the J end lost 5 bases, and 22 bases lay between the germline ends. The CDR3 coding sequence is TGTGCCAGCAGCCCCGACCGTACAGCGCGAGAACACAATGAGCAGTTCTTC. Translating gives CASSPDRTAREHNEQFF.

This sequence joins TRBV6-5 and TRBJ1-5; D might be TRBD1 (5 bases). Between the trimmed V and J ends, which lost 1 base and 12 bases, there was a span of 28 bases. The germline V gene has CDR1 MNHEY and CDR2 SVGAGI. This CDR3 is built from 18 residues. CDR3 in DNA: TGTGCCAGCAGTTACTTCCCCACCGGGACGGACGGATTTAGGGTCCAGCATTTT. This codes for CASSYFPTGTDGFRVQHF.

The chain recombines TRBV6-2 or TRBV6-3 with TRBJ2-1, with D possibly being TRBD1 or TRBD2 (5 bases each). Germline loops: CDR1 MNHEY, CDR2 SVGEGT. CDR3 length equals 15 residues. Trimming stripped 4 bases from V and 8 bases from J, with 18 bases between. The CDR3 sequence: CASSWGPQGLDEQFF. Written as DNA, the CDR3 is TGTGCCAGCAGTTGGGGACCGCAAGGTCTGGATGAGCAGTTCTTC.

The V and J genes are TRBV7-2 and TRBJ1-6; D not resolved. The CDR3 loop spans 11 amino acids. Germline V gives CDR1 SGHTA, CDR2 FQGNSA. Trimming cost V 7 bases and J 13 bases, with 11 bases left between them. The CDR3 loop reads CASIPPFPLHF. The CDR3 DNA sequence: TGTGCCAGCATCCCCCCCTTTCCCCTCCACTTT. The full variable domain, with the rest looked up from reference TRBV7-2 and TRBJ1-6, is GAGVSQSPSNKVTEKGKDVELRCDPISGHTALYWYRQSLGQGLEFLIYFQGNSAPDKSGLPSDRFSAERTGGSVSTLTIQRTQQEDSAVYLCASIPPFPLHFGNGTRLTVT.

This clonotype has at least ten counts. CDR3 DNA sequence: TGTGCCAGCAGCCTATGGACTAGCGGGGGGACCCTCTACGAGCAGTACTTC. Encoded protein: CASSLWTSGGTLYEQYF. This chain connects TRBV7-2 to TRBJ2-7; 14 bases map to TRBD2. The CDR3 covers 17 residues. Germline V gene lookup returns CDR1 SGHTA and CDR2 FQGNSA. The ends lost 5 bases at V and 3 bases at J; junction bases unmatched: 9.

This clonotype turned up a few times. The genes are TRBV6-1 and TRBJ2-2, with 8 bases matching TRBD2. Germline trimming cut 7 bases from V and 8 bases from J; bases unmatched to any gene: 9. The germline CDR1 and CDR2 sequences are MNHNS and SASEGT. This CDR3 has 14 amino acids. The CDR3 DNA sequence: TGTGCCAGCACCAACGGGGGGGGCCGAGGGGAGCTGTTTTTT. Its protein product is CASTNGGGRGELFF.

The rearrangement links TRBV7-2 to TRBJ2-7; D might be TRBD2 (5 bases). The germline CDR1 and CDR2 sequences are SGHTA and FQGNSA. This CDR3 comprises 15 residues. V was shortened by 4 bases and J by 3 bases, with 16 bases between the two germline ends. The CDR3 sequence is CASSSLLGMDYEQYF. DNA of the CDR3: TGTGCCAGCAGCTCTTTACTAGGAATGGACTACGAGCAGTACTTC. Using reference TRBV7-2 and TRBJ2-7 for the parts outside the CDR3, the full variable domain is GAGVSQSPSNKVTEKGKDVELRCDPISGHTALYWYRQSLGQGLEFLIYFQGNSAPDKSGLPSDRFSAERTGGSVSTLTIQRTQQEDSAVYLCASSSLLGMDYEQYFGPGTRLTVT.